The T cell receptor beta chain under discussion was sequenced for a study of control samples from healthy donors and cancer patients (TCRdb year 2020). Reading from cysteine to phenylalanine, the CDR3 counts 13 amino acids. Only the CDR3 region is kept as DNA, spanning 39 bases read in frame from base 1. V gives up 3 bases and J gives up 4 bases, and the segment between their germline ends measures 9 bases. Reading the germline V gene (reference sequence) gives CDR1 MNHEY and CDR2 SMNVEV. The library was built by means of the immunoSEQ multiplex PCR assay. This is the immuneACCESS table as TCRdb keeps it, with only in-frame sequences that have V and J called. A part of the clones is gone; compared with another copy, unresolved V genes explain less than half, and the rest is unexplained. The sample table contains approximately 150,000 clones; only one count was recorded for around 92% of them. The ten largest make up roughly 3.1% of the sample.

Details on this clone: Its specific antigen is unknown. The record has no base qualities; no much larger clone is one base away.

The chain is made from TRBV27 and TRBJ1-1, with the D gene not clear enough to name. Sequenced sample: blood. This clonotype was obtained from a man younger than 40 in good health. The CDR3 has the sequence CASSFGGVTEAFF. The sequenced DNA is TGTGCCAGCAGTTTCGGCGGCGTCACTGAAGCTTTCTTT.